This TCR beta chain was found in a study of OX40 agonist ivuxolimab in advanced cancers. Looking at the study overall: The study treated patients with ivuxolimab, an agonistic anti-OX40 (CD134) antibody.

A note on this clone: What it binds is unknown.

V was cut by 3 bases and J by 3 bases, with 13 bases left in between. CDR3 size: 14 residues. Germline CDR1 is SGHDT and CDR2 is YYEEEE. Study-level points and caveats: Partial responders treated at 0.1-3.0 mg/kg exhibited clonal expansion among the lowest measured. CD4+ and CD8+ T cells in blood underwent clonal expansion by week 6 at 0.1 to 3.0 mg/kg.

The method was immunoSEQ multiplex PCR; TCRdb's version includes in-frame clones alone and lacks a portion of them. The data hold 80,000 to 100,000 clones, with roughly nine tenths observed a single time. Sequencing was performed on CD4+ or CD8+ T cells sorted from blood, taken in a trial of the OX40 agonist ivuxolimab. The chain employs TRBV5-6 and TRBJ2-7; no clear D gene. This sequence was found in an adult with an advanced solid tumor such as melanoma, head and neck, liver or kidney cancer. CDR3 amino acids: CASSYNNKDYEQYF. In nucleotides, the CDR3 is TGTGCCAGCAGCTATAATAACAAGGACTACGAGCAGTACTTC.